A selection of T cell receptor beta chains follows, all from one sample in a study of shared clonotypes between healthy human individuals. Generated by immunoSEQ multiplex PCR, the TCRdb table keeps only in-frame clones and is missing some. Of 700,000 or so clones listed, around 72% were seen once; the top ten hold about 1.7%. Sequencing input: memory CD4+ T cells sorted from blood. Every receptor here comes from a woman younger than 45 in good health. Both conserved end residues are part of each CDR3. D genes are given only for firm matches. Size is stated for part of the rows, as once, few or many counts, or as a class when the clone is expanded.

V gene	D gene	J gene	clone size	CDR3 protein	CDR3 DNA
TRBV5-6	TRBD2	TRBJ2-3	few	CASSLLGGLGDKDTDTQYF	TGTGCCAGCAGCTTGTTAGGGGGACTAGGGGACAAAGACACAGATACGCAGTATTTT
TRBV19	.	TRBJ1-5	.	CATATASNQPQHF	TGTGCGACAGCGACGGCTAGCAATCAGCCCCAGCATTTT
TRBV5-4	TRBD2	TRBJ2-7	.	CASSLGGRTETRQYF	TGTGCCAGCAGCTTGGGCGGGAGGACAGAAACGAGGCAGTACTTC
TRBV7-6	.	TRBJ1-1	.	CASSLGVGRTEAFF	TGTGCCAGCAGCTTGGGGGTTGGGAGGACTGAAGCTTTCTTT
TRBV4-2	TRBD2	TRBJ2-1	.	CASSLRSATSGGYNEQFF	TGTGCCAGCAGCCTCCGATCGGCCACTAGCGGGGGCTACAATGAGCAGTTCTTC
TRBV30	.	TRBJ2-1	.	CAWSRASSYNEQFF	TGTGCCTGGAGTAGAGCGAGCTCCTACAATGAGCAGTTCTTC
TRBV11-2	.	TRBJ2-1	.	CASSLGPRVSSEQFF	TGTGCCAGCAGCCTGGGACCCCGAGTCAGTAGTGAGCAGTTCTTC
TRBV9	.	TRBJ2-3	.	CASSVGARAPGDTQYF	TGTGCCAGCAGCGTAGGAGCGCGAGCTCCGGGAGATACGCAGTATTTT
TRBV7-7	TRBD2	TRBJ2-7	.	CASSETSGNSEQYF	TGTGCCAGCAGCGAGACTAGCGGGAATAGTGAGCAGTACTTC
TRBV18	.	TRBJ2-7	few	CASSPRDGNYEQYF	TGTGCCAGCTCACCGCGGGACGGAAACTACGAGCAGTACTTC
TRBV5-1	.	TRBJ1-1	few	CASSQRESEAFF	TGCGCCAGCAGCCAACGAGAGAGTGAAGCTTTCTTT
TRBV7-6	TRBD1	TRBJ2-7	.	CASSQIGTGDYEQYF	TGTGCCAGCAGCCAAATCGGGACAGGAGATTACGAGCAGTACTTC
TRBV6-5	TRBD1	TRBJ1-3	.	CASSFSTGTSGNTIYF	TGTGCCAGCAGTTTCTCGACAGGGACCTCTGGAAACACCATATATTTT
TRBV7-8	TRBD1	TRBJ1-2	.	CASSARDRGTNYGGYTF	TGTGCCAGCAGCGCCCGGGACAGGGGAACTAACTATGGTGGCTACACCTTC
TRBV7-6	TRBD2	TRBJ2-1	few	CASSLEGRGEQFF	TGTGCCAGCAGCTTAGAGGGGAGGGGTGAGCAGTTCTTC
TRBV11-2	.	TRBJ2-5	.	CASRGMGETQYF	TGTGCCAGCAGAGGGATGGGAGAGACCCAGTACTTC
TRBV20-1	.	TRBJ1-2	few	CSAPGNYGYTF	TGCAGTGCTCCCGGGAACTATGGCTACACCTTC
TRBV23-1	.	TRBJ2-5	.	CASSQTQGCETQYF	TGCGCCAGCAGTCAAACACAGGGCTGTGAGACCCAGTACTTC
TRBV4-1	TRBD2	TRBJ2-2	.	CASRQVALAGRELFF	TGCGCCAGCAGACAAGTTGCACTAGCGGGTAGGGAGCTGTTTTTT
TRBV18	.	TRBJ1-5	.	CASSPRHTNQPQHF	TGTGCCAGCTCACCTCGACATACAAATCAGCCCCAGCATTTT
TRBV4-1	.	TRBJ2-5	.	CASSQGRGQSRRKETQYF	TGCGCCAGCAGCCAGGGCAGAGGACAGAGTAGGAGGAAAGAGACCCAGTACTTC
TRBV4-1	.	TRBJ2-2	.	CASRTKNTGELFF	TGCGCCAGCAGGACTAAGAACACCGGGGAGCTGTTTTTT
TRBV25-1	.	TRBJ2-2	.	CASRASGFETGELFF	TGTGCCAGCAGGGCTTCAGGGTTTGAGACCGGGGAGCTGTTTTTT
TRBV4-1	TRBD1	TRBJ2-7	.	CASSQPRDRGNEQYF	TGCGCCAGCAGCCAACCCCGGGACAGGGGCAACGAGCAGTACTTC
TRBV25-1	.	TRBJ1-6	.	CASSEERGGNSPLHF	TGTGCCAGCAGTGAGGAAAGGGGCGGTAATTCACCCCTCCACTTT
TRBV4-1	.	TRBJ1-5	once	CASSHPPGGPGGPQHF	TGCGCCAGCAGCCACCCCCCGGGTGGGCCGGGGGGGCCCCAGCATTTT
TRBV28	.	TRBJ1-2	.	CASSSGSLNYGYTF	TGTGCCAGCAGCTCTGGCTCCCTTAACTATGGCTACACCTTC
TRBV29-1	TRBD2	TRBJ2-3	.	CSGKLAIRTDTQYF	TGCAGCGGGAAACTAGCGATCCGCACAGATACGCAGTATTTT
TRBV28	TRBD1	TRBJ1-5	.	CASSLSPDRIGQPQHF	TGTGCCAGCAGTTTATCCCCGGACAGGATTGGCCAGCCCCAGCATTTT
TRBV28	.	TRBJ1-2	.	CASSPGGSYGYTF	TGTGCCAGCAGCCCGGGGGGTAGCTATGGCTACACCTTC
TRBV4-1	.	TRBJ2-3	once	CASSDISTDTQYF	TGCGCCAGCAGCGATATAAGCACAGATACGCAGTATTTT
TRBV14	.	TRBJ1-5	.	CASSQFNQPQHF	TGTGCCAGCAGCCAGTTTAATCAGCCCCAGCATTTT
TRBV27	.	TRBJ2-3	few	CASRELAGRKRDTQYF	TGTGCCAGCAGAGAACTAGCTGGGAGAAAGCGAGATACGCAGTATTTT
TRBV9	.	TRBJ1-3	.	CASSARREGVGNTIYF	TGTGCCAGCAGCGCCCGCCGGGAGGGAGTAGGAAACACCATATATTTT
TRBV2	.	TRBJ1-4	few	CASSREATNEKLFF	TGTGCCAGCAGTAGGGAGGCAACTAATGAAAAACTGTTTTTT
TRBV20-1	.	TRBJ2-1	few	CSESSYNEQFF	TGCAGTGAGAGTTCCTACAATGAGCAGTTCTTC
TRBV5-1	TRBD2	TRBJ2-1	.	CASSSTDASGSHEQFF	TGCGCCAGCAGCTCCACGGATGCTAGCGGGAGCCATGAGCAGTTCTTC
TRBV5-4	TRBD1	TRBJ2-7	once	CASSPPPDRGSYEQYF	TGTGCCAGCAGCCCACCCCCGGACAGGGGTTCCTACGAGCAGTACTTC
TRBV15	.	TRBJ2-3	.	CATSRDGTGYTDTQYF	TGTGCCACCAGCAGAGATGGAACGGGGTACACAGATACGCAGTATTTT
TRBV10-2	TRBD1	TRBJ1-2	.	CASSEQTGRGYTF	TGCGCCAGCAGTGAGCAGACAGGGCGGGGCTACACCTTC
TRBV5-1	.	TRBJ1-3	.	CASSRDIAGGNTIYF	TGCGCCAGCAGCCGGGACATAGCGGGTGGAAACACCATATATTTT